This record covers a single T cell receptor beta chain. The table lists this clonotype with a few counts. Its antigen specificity is not known. One base away there is no much larger clone; base qualities are not given. The instrument given in TCRdb is Illumina HiSeq 1500. TCRdb reworked the public reads: Q25 trimming with fastp, MiXCR clone assembly, productive beta chains retained. Identical CDR3 protein sequences are pooled into one entry, listed with their most common genes and DNA. Within this sample are some 280,000 distinct CDR3 sequences, with roughly 13% of them counted one time only. Roughly 8.7% of the sample is in the top ten clones. These data belong to a study of T cell repertoires in cytomegalovirus infection (dated by TCRdb to the late 2010s). Broadly, across the study: The HLA type of each donor mattered for the analysis, because public TCR beta signatures pointed to carriage of CMV infection along with the matching HLA type. Here is what the overall study found, with its caveats: The ex vivo response was dominated by HLA-C-restricted CMV-specific TCR beta clonotypes, and the single most frequent clonotype in two of eight donors was supplied by these HLA-C-restricted clonotypes. Cumulative frequency of public TCR beta family members discriminated carriers of CMV infection plus the relevant HLA type in this cohort and an independent approximately 350-donor cohort.

The germline V and J ends show losses of 7 bases and 8 bases respectively, and no gene match explains 9 bases of the junction. Inclusive of the bounding cysteine and phenylalanine, the CDR3 is 15 residues long. The entry retains the CDR3 DNA only, 45 bases that are in frame from base 1. CDR1 PRHDT and CDR2 FYEKMQ were looked up in the germline V gene (reference sequence). The rearranged segments are TRBV13 and TRBJ2-1, with TRBD2 matching 12 junction bases. The sample comprised PBMCs. The sequence came from a human donor in good health (CMV status not recorded). Some clones in this sample may be carry-over from other donors' samples. The sequence in DNA is TGTGCCAGCAAATTACTAGCGGGGGGCCTCCATGAGCAGTTCTTC. This yields the protein CASKLLAGGLHEQFF.